The 29 T cell receptor beta chains below come from one sample, sequenced in a study of blood T cell repertoires in COVID-19. Sequencing was performed with immunoSEQ multiplex PCR; in TCRdb, only in-frame clones are kept and a portion is missing. The table lists just over 650,000 clones, 70% to 90% of them singletons, with roughly 0.26% in the top ten. Sequencing was done on a sample of peripheral blood. The receptors were gathered from a woman aged 18-29 years with acute or convalescent COVID-19.

This chain connects TRBV6-5 to TRBJ1-1, with D tentatively TRBD1 (6 bases). Per germline, CDR1 MNHEY and CDR2 SVGAGI. With 5 bases removed from V and 2 bases from J, the gap between germline ends came to 15 bases. This CDR3 has 15 residues. CDR3 protein: CASSRTGTSNTEAFF. The CDR3, as DNA: TGTGCCAGCAGTCGAACCGGGACAAGCAACACTGAAGCTTTCTTT.

This chain links TRBV12-3 or TRBV12-4 with TRBJ2-7, with D possibly being TRBD1 (6 bases). The V end lost 7 bases, the J end lost 6 bases, and 16 bases lay between the germline ends. The CDR3 loop spans 13 amino acids. CDR3: CASTDRTEGEQYF. The DNA of the CDR3 is TGTGCCAGCACCGATAGGACAGAAGGCGAGCAGTACTTC.

The genes are TRBV9 and TRBJ2-3; maybe TRBD2 (5 bases). Trimming removed 0 bases at V and 6 bases at J, with 14 bases between. This CDR3 is 15 amino acids long. Germline V gives CDR1 SGDLS, CDR2 YYNGEE. The CDR3 region has the DNA TGTGCCAGCAGCGTAGGACACCTAGCCCTCGATACGCAGTATTTT. Encoded protein: CASSVGHLALDTQYF. The variable domain in full, with the rest retrieved from reference TRBV9 and TRBJ2-3, is DSGVTQTPKHLITATGQRVTLRCSPRSGDLSVYWYQQSLDQGLQFLIQYYNGEERAKGNILERFSAQQFPDLHSELNLSSLELGDSALYFCASSVGHLALDTQYFGPGTRLTVL.

This chain connects TRBV2 to TRBJ2-1; maybe TRBD1 (5 bases). This CDR3 is 14 amino acids long. Per the germline V gene, CDR1 is SNHLY and CDR2 is FYNNEI. Trimming cost V 3 bases and J 4 bases, with 10 bases left between them. This CDR3 reads CASSDGQPYNEQFF. For the CDR3, the DNA is TGTGCCAGCAGTGACGGACAACCGTACAATGAGCAGTTCTTC.

V gene TRBV18 combines with J gene TRBJ1-2; the match to TRBD1 covers 8 bases. CDR1 is KGHSH and CDR2 is LQKENI in the germline V gene. The CDR3 runs 13 residues. The junction had 2 bases not matched to a gene; V was cut back by 5 bases and J by 3 bases. This chain's CDR3 is CASSATGDYGYTF. The CDR3 DNA is TGTGCCAGCTCAGCGACAGGGGACTATGGCTACACCTTC.

The J gene is TRBJ1-6, the V gene TRBV6-5, with TRBD1 matching 7 bases. J lost 7 bases, V lost 2 bases, and 8 bases had no gene match. This CDR3 contains 16 residues. CDR1 is MNHEY, CDR2 SVGAGI, per germline. Written as DNA, the CDR3 is TGTGCCAGCAGTTACCCCCGGGCAGGGGGGAATTCACCCCTCCACTTT. The encoded protein is CASSYPRAGGNSPLHF.

The chain joins TRBV7-9 to TRBJ2-7, with 9 nucleotides matching TRBD1. Germline values: CDR1 SEHNR, CDR2 FQNEAQ (reference sequence). This CDR3 is built from 17 residues. After removal of 5 bases from V and 1 base from J, the junction contained 12 bases not matched to a gene. CDR3 nucleotide sequence: TGTGCCAGCAGCCGTTCTTTGGACAGGGGCCGATCCTACGAGCAGTACTTC. Amino acid sequence: CASSRSLDRGRSYEQYF.

The CDR3 here is CAWSVLGSADIETQYF. CDR3 DNA sequence: TGTGCCTGGAGTGTACTTGGCTCAGCGGATATAGAGACCCAGTACTTC. The chain recombines TRBV30 with TRBJ2-5; the D gene is possibly TRBD2 (5 bases). Deletions cut 0 bases from V and 4 bases from J, with 18 bases between. The CDR3 consists of 16 residues. Germline values: CDR1 GTSNPN, CDR2 SVGIG (reference sequence).

This chain connects TRBV6-5 to TRBJ1-2, with D possibly being TRBD1 (5 bases). V lost 6 bases to trimming and J lost 4 bases, with 18 bases between them. The CDR3 extends over 15 amino acids. Germline CDR1 is MNHEY and CDR2 is SVGAGI. The CDR3 loop reads CASRGGRDPIYGYTF. CDR3 DNA sequence: TGTGCCAGCAGGGGGGGAAGGGATCCCATCTATGGCTACACCTTC.

This clone was picked up a small number of times. The same CDR3 is also encoded by other DNA sequences in this sample. The V gene is TRBV18, the J gene TRBJ1-1, with D perhaps matching TRBD1 (5 bases). This CDR3 has 13 amino acids. CDR1 is KGHSH, CDR2 LQKENI, per germline. Trimming took 6 bases from V and 2 from J, leaving 10 bases between them. DNA of the CDR3: TGTGCCAGCTCCCCCGGGGGTAACACTGAAGCTTTCTTT. Translation: CASSPGGNTEAFF.

This chain links TRBV6-4 with TRBJ2-2; 7 nucleotides agree with TRBD1. The CDR3 length is 16 residues. V trimming: 4 bases; J trimming: 4 bases; junction bases outside the gene matches: 9. Germline assignment: CDR1 MRHNA and CDR2 SNTAGT. The CDR3 reads CASSGQGDAGTGELFF. CDR3 nucleotides: TGTGCCAGCAGTGGGCAGGGGGATGCCGGCACCGGGGAGCTGTTTTTT.

This clone was detected only a few times. The chain carries TRBV5-6 and TRBJ1-3, with unresolved D. Trimming took off 3 bases at V and 4 bases at J, with 17 bases between the two ends. This CDR3 contains 16 residues. From germline, CDR1 is SGHDT and CDR2 YYEEEE. The CDR3 region has the DNA TGTGCCAGCAGCTCTGAGGGAAATTGGGGAGGAAACACCATATATTTT. This gives the protein CASSSEGNWGGNTIYF.

The rearrangement links TRBV4-3 to TRBJ2-3; perhaps TRBD1 as D (5 bases). CDR1 is LGHNA, CDR2 YSLEER, per germline. V was clipped by 4 bases and J by 1 base, with 18 bases between them. CDR3 length: 17 residues. In nucleotides, the CDR3 is TGCGCCAGCAGCCTCGCCCAGGGTCTTGTCGGCACAGATACGCAGTATTTT. Translated, it gives CASSLAQGLVGTDTQYF.

The sample holds one count of this clone. This chain joins TRBV5-6 and TRBJ1-1; D gene unclear. CDR1 and CDR2 from the germline V gene are SGHDT and YYEEEE. Trimming removed 0 bases at V and 1 base at J, with 7 bases between. The CDR3 is made up of 14 amino acids. The CDR3 DNA follows: TGTGCCAGCAGCTTGGCCGGTACGAACACTGAAGCTTTCTTT. Translated, it gives CASSLAGTNTEAFF.

The V and J genes are TRBV24-1 and TRBJ1-2, with a possible D match to TRBD1 (5 bases). The CDR3 has 17 amino acids. V lost 4 bases and J 3 bases, leaving 20 bases between the germline ends. Germline V gene sequence: CDR1 KGHDR, CDR2 SFDVKD. CDR3 nucleotide sequence: TGTGCCACCAGTGAGGCAGGGTTTCACAAGGGGTACTATGGCTACACCTTC. It encodes CATSEAGFHKGYYGYTF.

The rearrangement uses TRBV4-1 and TRBJ1-1; D is possibly TRBD1 (6 bases). This CDR3 spans 17 amino acids. The V gene lost 0 bases and the J gene lost 0 bases, with 14 bases spanning the gap. Germline CDR1 is MGHRA and CDR2 is YSYEKL. In nucleotides, the CDR3 is TGCGCCAGCAGCCAAGAAGTCTGGTGGACAGTGAACACTGAAGCTTTCTTT. As protein: CASSQEVWWTVNTEAFF.

The chain uses TRBV5-3 and TRBJ2-1, with TRBD1 matching over 8 bases. TRBV5-3 is an open reading frame, and its role is uncertain. The CDR3 is 17 residues long. V shed 4 bases, J shed 8 bases, and the junction held 17 bases outside the gene matches. CDR3 residues: CARSLRLRDRQAHEQFF. In nucleotides, the CDR3 is TGTGCCAGAAGCCTGAGACTCCGGGACAGGCAAGCCCATGAGCAGTTCTTC.

The chain combines TRBV6-5 with TRBJ2-2; 8 bases agree with TRBD1. CDR1 and CDR2 from the germline V gene are MNHEY and SVGAGI. V lost 4 bases and J lost 4; bases outside the gene matches: 5. This CDR3 comprises 15 residues. The CDR3 spells CASSSTGGSTGELFF. The DNA of the CDR3 is TGTGCCAGCAGTTCCACAGGGGGTTCCACCGGGGAGCTGTTTTTT.

This chain uses TRBV5-5 with TRBJ1-2; D is unclear. The V gene lost 0 bases and the J gene lost 1 base, with 7 bases spanning the gap. The V gene's germline CDR1 is SGHKS and CDR2 YYEKEE (reference sequence). The CDR3 contains 14 residues. Here the CDR3 reads CASSLDFLNYGYTF. The CDR3 DNA follows: TGTGCCAGCAGCTTGGACTTCCTTAACTATGGCTACACCTTC. The whole variable domain, remainder taken from reference TRBV5-5 and TRBJ1-2, is DAGVTQSPTHLIKTRGQQVTLRCSPISGHKSVSWYQQVLGQGPQFIFQYYEKEERGRGNFPDRFSARQFPNYSSELNVNALLLGDSALYLCASSLDFLNYGYTFGSGTRLTVV.

This clone has only one observation. V gene TRBV5-1 combines with J gene TRBJ2-6, with 7 bases that match TRBD2. The CDR3 runs to 19 residues. Germline CDR1 reads SGHRS; CDR2 reads YFSETQ. Trimming at V came to 0 bases and at J to 0 bases, leaving 9 bases not matched to a gene. CDR3 nucleotides: TGCGCCAGCAGCTTGGCCGGCCAGCCGGGGGGCTCTGGGGCCAACGTCCTGACTTTC. Translating it yields CASSLAGQPGGSGANVLTF.

V and J are TRBV2 and TRBJ1-6; 8 bases fit TRBD1. This CDR3 comprises 15 residues. Germline loops: CDR1 SNHLY, CDR2 FYNNEI. CDR3 DNA: TGTACTGGGGATCGGGATAGGACAGGGCTAGCGGCCCTCCACTTT. As protein: CTGDRDRTGLAALHF.

The chain uses TRBV9 and TRBJ2-7, with 7 bases lining up with TRBD1. Losses at the gene ends were 4 bases for V and 3 bases for J; bases not matched to a gene: 7. The CDR3 has 14 amino acids. Germline CDR1 SGDLS, CDR2 YYNGEE. This CDR3 is CASSPGDSLYEQYF. CDR3 bases: TGTGCCAGCAGCCCAGGGGACAGCCTCTACGAGCAGTACTTC.

This chain joins TRBV5-4 and TRBJ1-1; 9 bases agree with TRBD1. The ends lost 4 bases at V and 5 bases at J; junction bases unmatched: 9. From germline, CDR1 is SGHNT and CDR2 YYREEE (reference sequence). The CDR3 totals 15 residues. The CDR3 here is CASSATGTGSTEAFF. The CDR3 coding sequence is TGTGCCAGCAGCGCTACCGGGACAGGGAGTACTGAAGCTTTCTTT. The full variable domain, completed using reference TRBV5-4 and TRBJ1-1, is ETGVTQSPTHLIKTRGQQVTLRCSSQSGHNTVSWYQQALGQGPQFIFQYYREEENGRGNFPPRFSGLQFPNYSSELNVNALELDDSALYLCASSATGTGSTEAFFGQGTRLTVV.

This clone has only one observation. The chain combines TRBV24-1 with TRBJ1-6, with 7 bases matching TRBD1. This CDR3 contains 18 residues. The V gene's germline CDR1 is KGHDR and CDR2 SFDVKD. V dropped 7 bases and J dropped 6; count of bases not matched to a gene: 17. The CDR3 region has the DNA TGTGCCACCAGCCAAACAGGGGCCCCGGAATCGGGTAATTCACCCCTCCACTTT. Translating it yields CATSQTGAPESGNSPLHF.

The rearrangement uses TRBV27 and TRBJ1-6; tentative D call: TRBD1 (6 bases). Trimming pared 0 bases from V and 8 bases from J, leaving 14 bases between. Germline CDR1 and CDR2: MNHEY and SMNVEV (reference sequence). The CDR3 length is 16 residues. The CDR3 DNA reads as TGTGCCAGCAGTTTATCGATACGCCAGGGGTATTCACCCCTCCACTTT. Translation: CASSLSIRQGYSPLHF.

This clone appeared a few times. One end of the junction is discordant with germline, which a read error may explain. The rearrangement links TRBV14 to TRBJ1-2, with D maybe TRBD1 (6 bases). The germline V gene has CDR1 SGHDN and CDR2 FVKESK. The length of the CDR3 is 13 residues. The CDR3 nucleotides are TGTGCCAGCAGCCAAGTCGTACAGGGTCCTTACTTCTTC. It codes for CASSQVVQGPYFF.

Concerning this clone itself: Distinct nucleotide sequences in the sample also encode this CDR3. The chain couples TRBV5-6 to TRBJ1-5; 7 positions match TRBD1. The germline V gene has CDR1 SGHDT and CDR2 YYEEEE. The CDR3 is 14 amino acids. V trimming: 5 bases; J trimming: 2 bases; junction bases outside the gene matches: 4. CDR3 bases: TGTGCCAGCAGTCGCGGGACAGGCAATCAGCCCCAGCATTTT. Amino acids: CASSRGTGNQPQHF.

Written as DNA, the CDR3 is TGTGCCAGCAGTGGTATAGGGGTACACGAGCAGTACTTC. The encoded protein is CASSGIGVHEQYF. The chain joins TRBV5-6 to TRBJ2-7; maybe TRBD1 (5 bases). Trimming cost V 5 bases and J 5 bases, with 14 bases left between them. This CDR3 comprises 13 residues. CDR1 is SGHDT and CDR2 is YYEEEE in the germline V gene.

This chain links TRBV11-3 with TRBJ1-5; 7 bases match TRBD1. The germline V gene has CDR1 SGHNT and CDR2 YENEEA. The CDR3 consists of 15 residues. Losses at the gene ends were 6 bases for V and 1 base for J; bases not matched to a gene: 6. The CDR3 loop reads CASRRQGRSNQPQHF. The CDR3 DNA is TGTGCCAGCAGGCGACAGGGCAGGAGCAATCAGCCCCAGCATTTT.